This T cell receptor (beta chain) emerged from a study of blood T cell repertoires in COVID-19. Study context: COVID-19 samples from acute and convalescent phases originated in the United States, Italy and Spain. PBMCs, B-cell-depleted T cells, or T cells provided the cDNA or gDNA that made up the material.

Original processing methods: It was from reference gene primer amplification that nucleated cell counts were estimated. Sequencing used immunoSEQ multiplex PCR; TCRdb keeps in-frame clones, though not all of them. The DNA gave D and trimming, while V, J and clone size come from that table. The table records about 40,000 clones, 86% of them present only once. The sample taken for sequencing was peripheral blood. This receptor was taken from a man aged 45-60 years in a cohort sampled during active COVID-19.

This CDR3 is CASSERGLAGSGELFF. CDR3 in DNA: TGTGCCAGCAGTGAAAGGGGACTAGCGGGTTCCGGGGAGCTGTTTTTT. This rearrangement joins TRBV6-4 to TRBJ2-2; TRBD2 aligns across 12 bases. There are 16 residues in the CDR3. J lost 6 bases, V lost 3 bases, and 5 bases had no gene match. Germline V CDR1 and CDR2: MRHNA, SNTAGT.